The 3 T cell receptor beta chains below all came from one sample that was sequenced in a study of T-cell reconstitution after alpha-beta-depleted transplantation in children. A TCRbeta library incorporating unique molecular identifiers was prepared. A single record per CDR3 protein comes from TCRdb applying MiXCR to the PCR reads. The sample yields roughly 200,000 distinct CDR3 sequences, approximately 6.9% seen once. The sequencing here drew on PBMCs, taken before TCRalphabeta/CD19-depleted stem cell transplant. The receptors derive from a boy aged 2 to 9 with acute lymphoblastic leukemia, due to receive a stem cell transplant.

Many counts were recorded for this clonotype. The CDR3 spells CASSVGQIAYEQYF. The CDR3 DNA reads TGTGCCAGCAGTGTAGGACAGATCGCCTACGAGCAGTACTTC. V and J are TRBV28 and TRBJ2-7, with D maybe TRBD1 (6 bases). This CDR3 is 14 amino acids long. V was shortened by 5 bases and J by 2 bases, with 13 bases between the two germline ends. Germline CDR1 MDHEN, CDR2 SYDVKM.

This clonotype was counted many times. V gene TRBV28 combines with J gene TRBJ2-3, with TRBD2 as a possible D gene (6 bases). The CDR3 is made up of 16 amino acids. V was cut by 6 bases and J by 4 bases, with 20 bases left in between. Germline V gene sequence: CDR1 MDHEN, CDR2 SYDVKM. The CDR3 coding sequence is TGTGCCAGCAGACCACTGAAGCGCGGGGCGGCAGATACGCAGTATTTT. The encoded protein is CASRPLKRGAADTQYF.

This clonotype was recorded at least ten times. V gene TRBV5-1 combines with J gene TRBJ2-5; 7 nucleotides align to TRBD2. The CDR3 runs to 14 residues. Germline V CDR1 and CDR2: SGHRS, YFSETQ. With V trimmed by 0 bases and J by 4 bases, 3 bases remained unmatched. CDR3: CASSLDPGGETQYF. The CDR3 nucleotides are TGCGCCAGCAGCTTGGATCCGGGGGGAGAGACCCAGTACTTC.